The entry below gives a single T cell receptor beta chain sequence along with its context. Its antigen remains unidentified. The source of the sample is a study of T cell responses to AZD1222 COVID-19 vaccine. Study-wide background: Investigators merged groups given second doses at roughly 4 or roughly 12 weeks. General observations from the study: Dominant at 160-218 and 743-854, vaccine-associated CD4 TCRs also spanned spike.

V shed 6 bases, J shed 6 bases, and the junction held 11 bases outside the gene matches. Germline V lookup: CDR1 WSHSY, CDR2 SAAADI. This CDR3 spans 16 amino acids. The table came from immunoSEQ multiplex PCR; TCRdb's copy has only in-frame clones and leaves some out. The table records fewer than 110,000 clones, roughly 90% of them present only once. The sample consisted of peripheral blood, taken on day 0 of AZD1222 vaccination. The chain recombines TRBV10-2 with TRBJ2-1; 10 positions agree with TRBD2. The source of this sequence is an adult in good health. Here the CDR3 reads CASSHGLAEILNEQFF. CDR3 coding DNA: TGCGCCAGCAGCCATGGACTAGCGGAGATTCTCAATGAGCAGTTCTTC.